Sequencing of this TCR beta chain was carried out in a study of regulatory T cells in long-lasting Graves disease. The study's findings and limits: Few sampled subjects may have lowered accuracy.

Arm-PCR of CDR3 regions and iRepertoire HTBI primers were the basis on which TCR beta libraries were built. One entry per CDR3 protein, called by TCRdb with MiXCR from the multiplex PCR reads. This sample has roughly 420,000 distinct CDR3 sequences, with 12% to 15% found just once. Turning to this clonotype: The antigen is not known. At one end the junction does not follow the germline gene, possibly because of a read error.

Specified time point: newly diagnosed GD, antithyroid drugs for less than 3 months. The TCR library was prepared using RNA isolated from PBMCs. Germline V gene data show CDR1 as SEHNR and CDR2 as FQNEAQ (reference sequence). CDR3 length: 17 amino acids. The same sample was also studied in work on T cells in Graves' hyperthyroidism and ophthalmopathy. This second study notes: Blood held most thyroid clonotypes expanded above 0.001 frequency.

The specimen comprised peripheral blood mononuclear cells (PBMCs), sampled at new diagnosis, from a patient treated with antithyroid drugs. The receptor was isolated from a woman aged 45 to 65 with Graves disease. The chain combines TRBV7-9 with TRBJ2-1; 7 bases fit TRBD1. As DNA, the CDR3 is TGTGCCAACAGCCCCCACGGGACAGAGAGCCCCTACAATGAGCAGTTCTTC. Its protein product is CANSPHGTESPYNEQFF.